The present entry profiles one TCR beta chain with its context. The target of this receptor is not known. The sample holds no much larger clone one base away, and base qualities are not on file. The immunoSEQ Assay, a bias-controlled multiplex PCR, was used to amplify TCRbeta CDR3 regions from genomic DNA. As for how the authors treated the data: Nucleated cell counts per sample were estimated from amplification of reference gene primers within the assay. Sequence reads were collapsed and filtered to measure the absolute abundance of every unique TCRbeta CDR3 rearrangement. For each sample, productive Simpson clonality was calculated by taking the square root of Simpson's diversity index across productive rearrangements. TCRdb retrieved this table from immuneACCESS and kept in-frame rearrangements only. Not all clones are present; in checked studies, unresolved V genes account for under half, and no reason is known for the remainder. Clonal size and the V and J genes are those of that table, whereas D and trimming came from the DNA. A total of approximately 150,000 clones appear in this sample, around 91% of them only once. Under 3.5% of the sample belongs to the ten largest clones.

These data are taken from a study of blood T cell repertoires in COVID-19 (dated by TCRdb to the early 2020s). Regarding the research as a whole: The collaborator samples originated in the United States, Italy and Spain and spanned the acute and convalescent phases of COVID-19. The material from the prospective study consisted of cDNA or gDNA derived from T cells, B-cell-depleted T cells, or PBMCs. The dataset comprised deeply sampled blood TCRbeta repertoires from subjects exposed to, actively infected with, or recovered from COVID-19. A freely available public database, intended as a resource for researchers studying the immune response to SARS-CoV-2, is where the repertoires were released. Samples came from the ongoing ImmuneRACE study (first 160 participants) plus 1,254 subjects from 6 global collaborators. The sample metadata nearly always contained a de-identified subject ID, COVID-19 status, age in years and sex. Where available, HLA class I and class II types were obtained from metadata supplied by the sample provider rather than from assay-based typing. General findings and caveats noted by the study authors: Clinical and demographic metadata were provided uncurated, with the amount varying by source and participant.

Collaborating institutions collected whole blood in K2EDTA tubes following their own protocols. For TCRbeta analysis, collaborators shipped samples as frozen whole blood, isolated PBMCs, or DNA extracted from either of those sample types. CDR1 and CDR2, per the germline V gene (reference sequence), are PRHDT and FYEKMQ. V is clipped by 5 bases and J by 5 bases, and the sequence between their germline boundaries is 16 bases long. The CDR3 holds 15 amino acids from the cysteine to the phenylalanine. Only the CDR3 portion is preserved as DNA: 45 bases, with reading frame beginning at the first base. The receptor's source is a woman in her sixties with active COVID-19. The specimen sequenced was peripheral blood. In this chain, TRBV13 is recombined with TRBJ2-4; TRBD1 is perhaps the D gene, given 6 matching bases. The CDR3 amino acid sequence is: CASSGLGGSENIQYF. The nucleotides read TGTGCCAGCAGCGGGCTAGGGGGATCCGAAAACATTCAGTACTTC.